This section outlines one T cell receptor (beta chain) sequence together with its context. This sample is part of a study of T cells in Graves' hyperthyroidism and ophthalmopathy. The CDR3 regions of TCR beta were amplified from RNA transcripts. The HTBI primer set served for first-round RT-PCR of the TCR CDR3. TCRdb reprocessed the multiplex PCR reads via MiXCR and lists one record per CDR3 protein. This sample carries about 520,000 distinct CDR3 sequences, 20% to 25% of them seen once, and the ten largest clones take approximately 26%. This CDR3 spans 17 amino acids. V gave up 6 bases and J gave up 2 bases, with 22 bases separating them. Germline V gene lookup returns CDR1 MDHEN and CDR2 SYDVKM.

V and J are TRBV28 and TRBJ1-2; tentatively, D is TRBD1 (5 bases). The sample taken for sequencing was blood. The TCR comes from a man aged 18 to 30 with Graves' hyperthyroidism. The CDR3 region is CASSQDIRGDWNYGYTF. The CDR3 bases are TGTGCCAGCAGCCAAGATATCCGAGGGGATTGGAACTATGGCTACACCTTC.